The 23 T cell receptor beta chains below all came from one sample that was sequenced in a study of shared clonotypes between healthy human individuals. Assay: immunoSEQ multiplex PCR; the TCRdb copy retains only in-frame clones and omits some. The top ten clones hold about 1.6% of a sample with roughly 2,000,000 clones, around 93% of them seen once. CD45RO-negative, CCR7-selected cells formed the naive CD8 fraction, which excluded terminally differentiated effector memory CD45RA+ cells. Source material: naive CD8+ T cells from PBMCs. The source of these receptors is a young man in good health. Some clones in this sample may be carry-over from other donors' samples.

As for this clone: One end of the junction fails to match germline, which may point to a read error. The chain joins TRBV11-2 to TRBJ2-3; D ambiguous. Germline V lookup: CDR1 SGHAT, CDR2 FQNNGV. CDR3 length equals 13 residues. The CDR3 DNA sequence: TGTGCCAGCCGCTTTTCTAGCACAGATACGCAGTATTTT. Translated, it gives CASRFSSTDTQYF.

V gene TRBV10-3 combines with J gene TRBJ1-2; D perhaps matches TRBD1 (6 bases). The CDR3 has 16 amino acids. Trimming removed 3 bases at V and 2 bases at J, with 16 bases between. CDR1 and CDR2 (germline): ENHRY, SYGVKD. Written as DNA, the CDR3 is TGTGCCATCAGTGACGTGCAGGGGATCCGCAACTATGGCTACACCTTC. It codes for CAISDVQGIRNYGYTF.

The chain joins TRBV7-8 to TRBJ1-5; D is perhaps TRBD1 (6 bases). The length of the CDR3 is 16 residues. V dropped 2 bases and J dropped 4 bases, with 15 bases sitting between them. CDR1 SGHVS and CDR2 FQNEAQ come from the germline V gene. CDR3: CASSLRGTPINQPQHF. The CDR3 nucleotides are TGTGCCAGCAGCTTAAGAGGGACACCGATAAATCAGCCCCAGCATTTT.

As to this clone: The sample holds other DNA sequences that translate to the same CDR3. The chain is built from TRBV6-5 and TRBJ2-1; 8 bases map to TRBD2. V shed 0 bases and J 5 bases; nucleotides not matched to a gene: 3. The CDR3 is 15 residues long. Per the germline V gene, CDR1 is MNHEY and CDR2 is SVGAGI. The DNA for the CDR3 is TGTGCCAGCAGTTACTCTAGCGGGGCTAACAATGAGCAGTTCTTC. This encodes CASSYSSGANNEQFF.

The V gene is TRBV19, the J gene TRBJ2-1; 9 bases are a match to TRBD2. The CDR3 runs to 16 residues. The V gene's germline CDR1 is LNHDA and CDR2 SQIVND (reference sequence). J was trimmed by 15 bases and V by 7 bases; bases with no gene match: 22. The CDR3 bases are TGTGCCAGTAAAGACAGCCATCCCACCTTAGCGGGAGCGGTGTTCTTC. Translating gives CASKDSHPTLAGAVFF.

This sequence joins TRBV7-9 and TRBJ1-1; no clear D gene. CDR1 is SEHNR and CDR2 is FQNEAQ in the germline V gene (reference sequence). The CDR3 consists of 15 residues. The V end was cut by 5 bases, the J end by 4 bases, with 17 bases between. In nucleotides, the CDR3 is TGTGCCAGCAGCCTACCGAGACTCGTCGGCACTGAAGCTTTCTTT. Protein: CASSLPRLVGTEAFF.

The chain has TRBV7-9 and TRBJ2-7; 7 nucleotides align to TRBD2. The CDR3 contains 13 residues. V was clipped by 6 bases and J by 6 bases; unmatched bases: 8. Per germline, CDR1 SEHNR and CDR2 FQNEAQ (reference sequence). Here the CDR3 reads CASSPAGLSEQYF. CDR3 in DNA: TGTGCCAGCAGTCCAGCGGGACTTTCCGAGCAGTACTTC.

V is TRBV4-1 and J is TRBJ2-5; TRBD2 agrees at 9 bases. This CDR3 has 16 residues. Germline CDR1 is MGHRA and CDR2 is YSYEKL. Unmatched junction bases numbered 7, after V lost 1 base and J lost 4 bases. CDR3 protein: CASSQVPAGGGETQYF. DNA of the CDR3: TGCGCCAGCAGCCAAGTTCCAGCGGGAGGCGGAGAGACCCAGTACTTC.

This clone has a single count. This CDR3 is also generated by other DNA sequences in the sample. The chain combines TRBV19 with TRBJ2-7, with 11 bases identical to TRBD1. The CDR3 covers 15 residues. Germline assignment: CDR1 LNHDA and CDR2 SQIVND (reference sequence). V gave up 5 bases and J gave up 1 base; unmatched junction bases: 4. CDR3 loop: CASSLGTGGSYEQYF. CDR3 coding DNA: TGTGCCAGTAGTCTCGGGACAGGGGGGTCCTACGAGCAGTACTTC.

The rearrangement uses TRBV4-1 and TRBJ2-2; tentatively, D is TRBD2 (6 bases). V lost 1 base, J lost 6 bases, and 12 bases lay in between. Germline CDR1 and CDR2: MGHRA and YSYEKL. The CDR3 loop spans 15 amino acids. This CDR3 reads CASSQVEGRPGELFF. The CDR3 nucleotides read TGCGCCAGCAGCCAAGTGGAGGGGCGGCCCGGGGAGCTGTTTTTT.

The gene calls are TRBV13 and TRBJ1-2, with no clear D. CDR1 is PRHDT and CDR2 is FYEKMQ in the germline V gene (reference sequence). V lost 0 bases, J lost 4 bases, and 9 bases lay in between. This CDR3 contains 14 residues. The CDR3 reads CASSLGRRGYGYTF. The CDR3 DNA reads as TGTGCCAGCAGCTTAGGTCGTCGGGGCTATGGCTACACCTTC.

The CDR3 DNA reads as TGTGCCAGCAGTTCCGGACTCGACAATGAGCAGTTCTTC. Protein product: CASSSGLDNEQFF. This sequence joins TRBV13 and TRBJ2-1; D is possibly TRBD2 (5 bases). The CDR3 length is 13 residues. Trimming shortened V by 6 bases and J by 5 bases, and 11 bases separated the two germline ends. Per germline, CDR1 PRHDT and CDR2 FYEKMQ (reference sequence).

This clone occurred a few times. The CDR3 DNA follows: TGTGCCACCAGTCGGGGAAATAGCAATCAGCCCCAGCATTTT. Amino acids: CATSRGNSNQPQHF. J is TRBJ1-5 and V is TRBV15; D remains unclear. There are 14 residues in the CDR3. Trimming cost V 6 bases and J 0 bases, with 9 bases left between them. Germline V lookup: CDR1 LNHNV, CDR2 YYDKDF (reference sequence).

The DNA for the CDR3 is TGCGCCAGCAGCCAAGACAGGGCCTACTACGAGCAGTACTTC. Protein: CASSQDRAYYEQYF. This chain uses TRBV4-3 with TRBJ2-7; possible D gene TRBD1, 5 bases. There are 14 residues in the CDR3. The V gene lost 0 bases and the J gene lost 3 bases, with 9 bases spanning the gap. CDR1 LGHNA and CDR2 YSLEER come from the germline V gene.

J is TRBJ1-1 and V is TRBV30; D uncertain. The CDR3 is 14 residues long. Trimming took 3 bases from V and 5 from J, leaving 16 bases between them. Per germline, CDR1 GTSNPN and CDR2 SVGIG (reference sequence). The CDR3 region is CAWSLGQPGTEAFF. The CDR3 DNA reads TGTGCCTGGAGCCTCGGGCAACCGGGGACTGAAGCTTTCTTT. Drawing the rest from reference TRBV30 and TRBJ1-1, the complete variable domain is SQTIHQWPATLVQPVGSPLSLECTVEGTSNPNLYWYRQAAGRGLQLLFYSVGIGQISSEVPQNLSASRPQDRQFILSSKKLLLSDSGFYLCAWSLGQPGTEAFFGQGTRLTVV.

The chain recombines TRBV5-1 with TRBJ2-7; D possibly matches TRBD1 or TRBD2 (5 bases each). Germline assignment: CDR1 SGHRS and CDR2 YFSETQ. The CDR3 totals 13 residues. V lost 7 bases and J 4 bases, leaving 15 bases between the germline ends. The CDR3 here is CASGWGTGYEQYF. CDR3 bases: TGCGCCAGCGGGTGGGGGACGGGTTACGAGCAGTACTTC.

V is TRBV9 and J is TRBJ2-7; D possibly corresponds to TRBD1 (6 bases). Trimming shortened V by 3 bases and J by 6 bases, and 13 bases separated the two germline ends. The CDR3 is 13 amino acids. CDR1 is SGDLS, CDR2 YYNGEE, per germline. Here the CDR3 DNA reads TGTGCCAGCAGCGGAAGCACAGGGTCCGAGCAGTACTTC. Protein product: CASSGSTGSEQYF.

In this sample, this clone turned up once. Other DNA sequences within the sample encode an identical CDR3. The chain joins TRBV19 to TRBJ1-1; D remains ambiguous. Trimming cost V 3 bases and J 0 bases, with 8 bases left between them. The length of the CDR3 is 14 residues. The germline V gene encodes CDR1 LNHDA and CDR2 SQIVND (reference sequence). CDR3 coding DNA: TGTGCCAGTAGTATTGGCGTGGTGAACACTGAAGCTTTCTTT. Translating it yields CASSIGVVNTEAFF.

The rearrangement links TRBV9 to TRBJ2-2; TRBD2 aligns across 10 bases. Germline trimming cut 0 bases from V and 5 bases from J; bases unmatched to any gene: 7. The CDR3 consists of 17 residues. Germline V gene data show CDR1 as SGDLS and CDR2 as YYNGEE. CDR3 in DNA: TGTGCCAGCAGCGTAGCTACTAGCGGGACGTATACCGGGGAGCTGTTTTTT. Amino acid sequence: CASSVATSGTYTGELFF. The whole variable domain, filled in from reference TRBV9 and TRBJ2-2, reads DSGVTQTPKHLITATGQRVTLRCSPRSGDLSVYWYQQSLDQGLQFLIQYYNGEERAKGNILERFSAQQFPDLHSELNLSSLELGDSALYFCASSVATSGTYTGELFFGEGSRLTVL.

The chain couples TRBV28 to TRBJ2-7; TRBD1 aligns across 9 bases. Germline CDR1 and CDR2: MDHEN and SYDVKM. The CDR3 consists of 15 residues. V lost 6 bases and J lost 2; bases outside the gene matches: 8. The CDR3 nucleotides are TGTGCCAGCAGCCTCGGGACAGGGAAACCCTACGAGCAGTACTTC. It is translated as CASSLGTGKPYEQYF.

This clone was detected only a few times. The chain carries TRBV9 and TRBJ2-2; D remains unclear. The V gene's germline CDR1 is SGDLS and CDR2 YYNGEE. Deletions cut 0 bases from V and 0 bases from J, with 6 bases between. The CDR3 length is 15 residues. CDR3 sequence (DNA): TGTGCCAGCAGCGTAGCTATCCCGAACACCGGGGAGCTGTTTTTT. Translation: CASSVAIPNTGELFF.

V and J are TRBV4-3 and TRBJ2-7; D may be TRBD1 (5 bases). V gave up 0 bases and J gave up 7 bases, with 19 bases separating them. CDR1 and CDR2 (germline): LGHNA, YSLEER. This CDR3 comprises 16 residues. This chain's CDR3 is CASSQDLLQAPGEQYF. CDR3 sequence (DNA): TGCGCCAGCAGCCAAGATTTATTACAGGCCCCCGGGGAGCAGTACTTC.

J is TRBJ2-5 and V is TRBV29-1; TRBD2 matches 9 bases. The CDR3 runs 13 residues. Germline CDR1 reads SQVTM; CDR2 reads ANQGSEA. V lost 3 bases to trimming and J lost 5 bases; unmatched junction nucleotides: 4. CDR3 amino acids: CSVEAGGMETQYF. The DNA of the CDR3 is TGCAGCGTTGAGGCGGGAGGGATGGAGACCCAGTACTTC.